This T cell receptor (beta chain) is drawn from a study of T cell changes during pregnancy in multiple sclerosis. The protocol was immunoSEQ multiplex PCR, while the TCRdb copy is restricted to in-frame clones and leaves out a portion. Of tens of thousands of clones in the sample, about 90% are singletons; the top ten hold approximately 0.44%. V shed 0 bases, J shed 7 bases, and the junction held 7 bases outside the gene matches. This CDR3 region has 15 residues. Germline V CDR1 and CDR2: SGDLS, YYNGEE. In this sample, this clone turned up once. This chain joins TRBV9 and TRBJ1-1, with 9 bases fitting TRBD1. This sequence originates from a female donor with multiple sclerosis, enrolled in a pregnancy study. The sequenced sample was CD4+ T cells from peripheral blood mononuclear cells, obtained before pregnancy. The CDR3 coding sequence is TGTGCCAGCAGCGTAGTCGGGACAGGGCCCAGTGAAGCTTTCTTT. Translating gives CASSVVGTGPSEAFF.